The clone carrying this T cell receptor (beta chain) was recorded at least ten times. These data are taken from a study of T-cell reconstitution after alpha-beta-depleted transplantation in children. Unique molecular identifiers were incorporated when the TCRbeta library was constructed. In TCRdb, the PCR reads were re-called with MiXCR into one record per CDR3 protein. The sample records a few hundred thousand distinct CDR3 sequences, approximately 13% being singletons. Source: PBMCs from the stem cell graft donor, taken from the stem cell graft. The receptor was derived from a human donor who donated a stem cell graft to a child with combined immunodeficiency.

This CDR3 is CASSLTEGNTEAFF. The CDR3 bases are TGTGCCAGCAGCCTCACGGAGGGGAACACTGAAGCTTTCTTT. The chain has TRBV12-3 or TRBV12-4 and TRBJ1-1; no reliable D call. CDR3 length equals 14 residues. Trimming took 6 bases from V and 1 from J, leaving 12 bases between them.